One sample yielded the 23 T cell receptor beta chains listed below, sequenced in a study of CD4+ T cells in melanoma (dated by TCRdb to the early 2020s). Libraries were made using the immunoSEQ multiplex PCR assay. The clones in this table, taken by TCRdb from immuneACCESS, are in-frame only. Not every clone is retained; where verified, under half of the shortfall comes from an unresolved V gene, and the cause of the rest is unknown. Across this sample there are 15,000 to 20,000 clones, with roughly 80% seen only once. 4.5% to 5.5% of the sample is in the top ten clones. The sequencing input was cells from a culture (not recorded whether cultured in vitro). These receptors all come from a human donor with melanoma.

CDR3 sequence: CASGLRGSTDTQYF. The DNA of the CDR3 is TGTGCCAGCGGCTTGCGGGGCAGCACAGATACGCAGTATTTT. The chain joins TRBV2 to TRBJ2-3; weak D call: TRBD2 (6 bases). The CDR3 has 14 amino acids. Germline CDR1 is SNHLY and CDR2 is FYNNEI. V was clipped by 8 bases and J by 0 bases, with 12 bases between them.

Only one count was recorded for this clone. This chain links TRBV5-1 with TRBJ2-3, with TRBD2 identical over 7 bases. The CDR3 consists of 15 residues. Per the germline V gene, CDR1 is SGHRS and CDR2 is YFSETQ. Unmatched junction bases numbered 5, after V lost 4 bases and J lost 0 bases. The CDR3 DNA reads as TGCGCCAGCAGCCGAAGCGGGGCTAGCACAGATACGCAGTATTTT. As protein: CASSRSGASTDTQYF.

V usage is TRBV18 and J usage is TRBJ1-2, with D hard to call. The CDR3 length is 13 residues. The V and J ends lost 2 bases and 4 bases respectively, with 8 bases between them. CDR1 is KGHSH, CDR2 LQKENI, per germline. CDR3 region: CASSPVQSYGYTF. CDR3 DNA sequence: TGTGCCAGCTCACCAGTACAGAGCTATGGCTACACCTTC. Combining the CDR3 with reference TRBV18 and TRBJ1-2 gives the whole variable domain NAGVMQNPRHLVRRRGQEARLRCSPMKGHSHVYWYRQLPEEGLKFMVYLQKENIIDESGMPKERFSAEFPKEGPSILRIQQVVRGDSAAYFCASSPVQSYGYTFGSGTRLTVV.

This clone was recorded a few times. V and J are TRBV4-2 and TRBJ2-5; D is uncertain. Germline loops: CDR1 LGHNA, CDR2 YNFKEQ. Trimming took 0 bases from V and 5 from J, leaving 10 bases between them. The length of the CDR3 is 14 residues. CDR3 sequence: CASSQEMGRETQYF. CDR3 coding DNA: TGTGCCAGCAGCCAAGAAATGGGTCGCGAGACCCAGTACTTC.

The V gene is TRBV30, the J gene TRBJ2-5, with 7 bases matching TRBD2. The ends lost 2 bases at V and 3 bases at J; junction bases unmatched: 3. Per the germline V gene, CDR1 is GTSNPN and CDR2 is SVGIG (reference sequence). The CDR3 is 13 amino acids. The CDR3, as DNA: TGTGCCTGGAGTCGCGGACTAGAAGAGACCCAGTACTTC. Its translation is CAWSRGLEETQYF.

The V and J genes are TRBV25-1 and TRBJ2-7; D could derive from TRBD1 or TRBD2 (5 bases each). The CDR3 is made up of 15 amino acids. V shed 7 bases and J shed 5 bases, with 21 bases lying between them. Germline lookup yields CDR1 MGHDK and CDR2 SYGVNS. CDR3 sequence: CASTSLGDYSNEQYF. CDR3 coding DNA: TGTGCCAGCACCTCATTGGGGGATTATAGCAACGAGCAGTACTTC.

V usage is TRBV2 and J usage is TRBJ2-3; the D is unclear. Germline CDR1 SNHLY, CDR2 FYNNEI. V was pared by 4 bases and J by 4 bases, with 15 bases between. The CDR3 totals 15 residues. The CDR3 bases are TGTGCCAGCAGTGGAGCCCGGGCGGCCCCAGATACGCAGTATTTT. Translation: CASSGARAAPDTQYF.

There are a few counts of this clone. J is TRBJ2-3 and V is TRBV7-3, with 11 bases that match TRBD2. Trimming cost V 2 bases and J 0 bases; bases outside gene matches: 10. The CDR3 runs to 19 residues. Germline loops: CDR1 SGHTA, CDR2 FQGTGA. The CDR3 is CASSLYLSGGAGSTDTQYF. CDR3 bases: TGTGCCAGCAGCTTATACCTTAGCGGGGGGGCCGGGAGCACAGATACGCAGTATTTT. Full variable domain (rest looked up from reference TRBV7-3 and TRBJ2-3): GAGVSQTPSNKVTEKGKYVELRCDPISGHTALYWYRQSLGQGPEFLIYFQGTGAADDSGLPNDRFFAVRPEGSVSTLKIQRTERGDSAVYLCASSLYLSGGAGSTDTQYFGPGTRLTVL.

This chain links TRBV5-8 with TRBJ2-2; 13 bases map to TRBD2. The V segment lost 5 bases and the J segment 5 bases; nucleotides outside the gene matches: 6. Germline V gene sequence: CDR1 SGHTS, CDR2 YDEGEE. The CDR3 extends over 16 amino acids. The DNA for the CDR3 is TGTGCCAGCAGTTCAACTAGCGGGGGGGCAACCGGGGAGCTGTTTTTT. This translates into CASSSTSGGATGELFF.

J is TRBJ1-2 and V is TRBV19; D remains unclear. V lost 3 bases and J 7 bases, leaving 18 bases between the germline ends. From germline, CDR1 is LNHDA and CDR2 SQIVND (reference sequence). CDR3 length equals 15 residues. The CDR3 reads CASSISSTAWFGYTF. The CDR3 DNA sequence: TGTGCCAGTAGTATTTCCTCGACCGCTTGGTTTGGCTACACCTTC. Supplemented by reference TRBV19 and TRBJ1-2, the full variable domain reads DGGITQSPKYLFRKEGQNVTLSCEQNLNHDAMYWYRQDPGQGLRLIYYSQIVNDFQKGDIAEGYSVSREKKESFPLTVTSAQKNPTAFYLCASSISSTAWFGYTFGSGTRLTVV.

The CDR3 DNA is TGTGCCACCAGCAGAGGGTCCTTTGGGGCCAACGTCCTGACTTTC. This encodes CATSRGSFGANVLTF. The V call is TRBV15, the J call TRBJ2-6; D is undetermined. Trimming took 1 base from V and 3 from J, leaving 7 bases between them. This CDR3 is built from 15 residues. The germline V gene encodes CDR1 LNHNV and CDR2 YYDKDF (reference sequence).

This clone appeared once. For the CDR3, the DNA is TGTGCGACAAAGGGCAGCTCCTACGAGCAGTACTTC. Encoded protein: CATKGSSYEQYF. The genes are TRBV2 and TRBJ2-7, with D unclear. Germline-derived CDR1 and CDR2 are SNHLY and FYNNEI. This CDR3 is built from 12 residues.

The chain employs TRBV7-3 and TRBJ1-1; TRBD1 agrees at 9 bases. V shed 0 bases and J 5 bases; nucleotides not matched to a gene: 4. Germline V gives CDR1 SGHTA, CDR2 FQGTGA. There are 15 residues in the CDR3. In DNA form, the CDR3 reads TGTGCCAGCAGCTTAACTGGACAGGGGTTGACTGAAGCTTTCTTT. Amino acids: CASSLTGQGLTEAFF.

On this clone itself: This specimen includes other DNA sequences encoding the same CDR3. The rearrangement uses TRBV2 and TRBJ1-1, with a weak D call TRBD1 (6 bases). V was clipped by 4 bases and J by 0 bases, with 6 bases between them. The CDR3 runs to 13 residues. CDR1 and CDR2 (germline): SNHLY, FYNNEI. CDR3 sequence reads: CASSGQVNTEAFF. The CDR3 DNA is TGTGCCAGCAGTGGACAGGTGAACACTGAAGCTTTCTTT. The whole variable domain, remainder taken from reference TRBV2 and TRBJ1-1, is EPEVTQTPSHQVTQMGQEVILRCVPISNHLYFYWYRQILGQKVEFLVSFYNNEISEKSEIFDDQFSVERPDGSNFTLKIRSTKLEDSAMYFCASSGQVNTEAFFGQGTRLTVV.

V is TRBV7-9 and J is TRBJ1-2; D gene unclear. Trimming shortened V by 3 bases and J by 0 bases, and 11 bases separated the two germline ends. Germline V gene lookup returns CDR1 SEHNR and CDR2 FQNEAQ (reference sequence). The CDR3 has 15 residues. The CDR3 region has the DNA TGTGCCAGCAGCTTCCGTGCGAAAGCTAACTATGGCTACACCTTC. It is translated as CASSFRAKANYGYTF.

This chain links TRBV11-2 with TRBJ2-7; D is perhaps TRBD1 or TRBD2 (5 bases each). The CDR3 sequence is 15 residues long. Trimming stripped 4 bases from V and 3 bases from J, with 16 bases between. Germline CDR1 reads SGHAT; CDR2 reads FQNNGV. CDR3 nucleotide sequence: TGTGCCAGCAGCTCAGGGACGGTCCGTGTCTACGAGCAGTACTTC. Translated: CASSSGTVRVYEQYF.

The V and J genes are TRBV4-1 and TRBJ1-2, with D maybe TRBD1 (6 bases). Trimming shortened V by 1 base and J by 4 bases, and 13 bases separated the two germline ends. This CDR3 comprises 15 residues. Germline CDR1 and CDR2: MGHRA and YSYEKL. The chain's CDR3 is CASSQGGGEAYGYTF. CDR3 nucleotide sequence: TGCGCCAGCAGCCAAGGAGGGGGGGAGGCCTATGGCTACACCTTC.

J is TRBJ1-1 and V is TRBV11-2; no definite D call. CDR3 length equals 18 residues. Germline CDR1 and CDR2: SGHAT and FQNNGV. V lost 0 bases and J 0 bases, leaving 17 bases between the germline ends. The CDR3 reads CASSLDPRRRRLNTEAFF. CDR3 in DNA: TGTGCCAGCAGCTTAGATCCCAGGAGGCGGCGCCTGAACACTGAAGCTTTCTTT.

The chain employs TRBV7-9 and TRBJ1-1; D is unclear. Germline V gene sequence: CDR1 SEHNR, CDR2 FQNEAQ (reference sequence). CDR3 length equals 15 residues. The ends were cut back, 1 base at V and 1 base at J, with 10 bases in the middle. The CDR3 spells CASSLGLGRNTEAFF. The CDR3 nucleotides read TGTGCCAGCAGCTTAGGACTAGGGAGGAACACTGAAGCTTTCTTT.

This clone was observed once. The rearrangement uses TRBV7-3 and TRBJ1-3; a possible D gene is TRBD1 (6 bases). With 4 bases removed from V and 2 bases from J, the gap between germline ends came to 18 bases. Germline assignment: CDR1 SGHTA and CDR2 FQGTGA. The CDR3 is 17 amino acids. CDR3 region: CASSSTPPGDPGNTIYF. In nucleotides, the CDR3 is TGTGCCAGCAGCTCGACTCCACCAGGGGATCCTGGAAACACCATATATTTT.

The chain employs TRBV6-1 and TRBJ2-7, with 7 positions matching TRBD1. The germline V gene has CDR1 MNHNS and CDR2 SASEGT. CDR3 length equals 15 residues. After removal of 2 bases from V and 1 base from J, the junction contained 5 bases not matched to a gene. CDR3 in DNA: TGTGCCAGCAGTGAATCTGGGACAGCTTCCTACGAGCAGTACTTC. Its translation: CASSESGTASYEQYF.

The rearrangement links TRBV20-1 to TRBJ1-4, with D hard to call. Germline lookup yields CDR1 DFQATT and CDR2 SNEGSKA (reference sequence). Trimming left V 5 bases short and J 8 bases short, with 9 bases between. There are 11 residues in the CDR3. Here the CDR3 DNA reads TGCAGTGCTGGACTCGCCGAAAAACTGTTTTTT. Its protein is CSAGLAEKLFF.

The chain joins TRBV5-1 to TRBJ2-3; maybe TRBD1 (6 bases). There are 15 residues in the CDR3. V was cut by 5 bases and J by 1 base, with 14 bases left in between. Germline V gene sequence: CDR1 SGHRS, CDR2 YFSETQ. This chain's CDR3 is CASSRQELGTDTQYF. DNA for the CDR3: TGCGCCAGCAGTCGACAGGAGCTTGGCACAGATACGCAGTATTTT.